This TCR beta chain was observed in a study of T cell changes during pregnancy in multiple sclerosis. The protocol was immunoSEQ multiplex PCR, while the TCRdb copy is restricted to in-frame clones and leaves out a portion. The data show tens of thousands of clones, about 92% seen once. Sample: peripheral blood, taken before pregnancy. This TCR derives from a female donor with multiple sclerosis, enrolled in a pregnancy study.

Here the CDR3 DNA reads TGTGCCAGCAGCCGCACTAGCGGGACCTCCTACAATGAGCAGTTCTTC. This gives the protein CASSRTSGTSYNEQFF. The J gene is TRBJ2-1, the V gene TRBV7-9; 10 bases are a match to TRBD2. V was pared by 5 bases and J by 0 bases, with 4 bases of the junction left unmatched. CDR3 length equals 16 residues. Per germline, CDR1 SEHNR and CDR2 FQNEAQ (reference sequence).